This is a list of T cell receptor beta chains from one sample in a study of regulatory T cells in long-lasting Graves disease. MiXCR, run by TCRdb on the multiplex PCR reads, gives a single entry per CDR3 protein. The sample has hundreds of thousands of distinct CDR3 sequences, roughly 16% seen once. A further study also used this sample, focusing on T cells in Graves' hyperthyroidism and ophthalmopathy.

Sequencing used peripheral blood mononuclear cells (PBMCs), obtained at new diagnosis, from a patient treated with antithyroid drugs. The receptors here all came from a woman aged 35-65 years with Graves disease. CDR3s include the opening cysteine and the closing phenylalanine or tryptophan. A D gene is named only where the DNA matches it firmly. The listing skips clone size in some rows; elsewhere it reads once, few, many or a size class.

j_call v_call d_call clone_size cdr3_aa cdr3_nt
TRBJ2-1 TRBV6-1 NA many CASSVTWGNEQFF TGTGCCAGCAGCGTTACATGGGGCAATGAGCAGTTCTTC
TRBJ2-3 TRBV5-4 NA NA CASSAPTHDTDTQYF TGTGCCAGCAGCGCCCCGACTCACGACACAGATACGCAGTATTTT
TRBJ1-1 TRBV4-1 NA NA CASSQMGGTMNTEAFF TGCGCCAGCAGCCAGATGGGGGGCACTATGAACACTGAAGCTTTCTTT
TRBJ1-5 TRBV3-1 TRBD1 once CASSQSDRGYNQPQHF TGTGCCAGCAGCCAATCGGACAGGGGATACAATCAGCCCCAGCATTTT
TRBJ1-6 TRBV3-1 TRBD1 many CASSLGTGKNSPLHF TGTGCCAGCAGCCTCGGGACAGGGAAAAATTCACCCCTCCACTTT
TRBJ1-2 TRBV28 TRBD1 many CASSPGDREPGYTF TGTGCCAGCAGTCCTGGGGACAGGGAACCTGGCTACACCTTC
TRBJ2-7 TRBV5-1 NA NA CASSQYREPYEQYF TGCGCCAGCAGCCAGTACAGGGAACCCTACGAGCAGTACTTC
TRBJ1-5 TRBV5-1 TRBD1 once CASKKRGQNSNQPQHF TGCGCCAGCAAAAAGAGGGGACAGAATAGCAATCAGCCCCAGCATTTT
TRBJ1-5 TRBV3-1 NA NA CASSQAGRIQPQHF TGTGCCAGCAGCCAAGCAGGGAGAATTCAGCCCCAGCATTTT
TRBJ2-1 TRBV10-1 NA few CASSEIQKGNEQFF TGCGCCAGCAGTGAAATCCAGAAGGGCAATGAGCAGTTCTTC
TRBJ2-2 TRBV19 NA NA CASSIAVSTGELFF TGTGCCAGTAGTATAGCCGTAAGCACCGGGGAGCTGTTTTTT
TRBJ1-4 TRBV3-1 NA many CASSLRGREKLFF TGTGCCAGCAGCCTCAGGGGACGAGAAAAACTGTTTTTT
TRBJ1-4 TRBV25-1 TRBD1 few CASGDRKREKLFF TGTGCCAGCGGGGACAGGAAGAGGGAAAAACTGTTTTTT
TRBJ2-5 TRBV2 TRBD1 many CASSDEGAVRETQYF TGTGCCAGCAGTGACGAGGGGGCGGTGAGAGAGACCCAGTACTTC
TRBJ2-7 TRBV12-3/TRBV12-4 TRBD2 NA CASSLVGGTSGKATYEQYF TGTGCCAGCAGTTTAGTAGGGGGGACTAGCGGGAAGGCCACCTACGAGCAGTACTTC
TRBJ2-1 TRBV2 TRBD2 NA CAIEGGTSGKHTDNEQFF TGTGCCATCGAGGGTGGAACTAGCGGAAAACATACCGACAATGAGCAGTTCTTC